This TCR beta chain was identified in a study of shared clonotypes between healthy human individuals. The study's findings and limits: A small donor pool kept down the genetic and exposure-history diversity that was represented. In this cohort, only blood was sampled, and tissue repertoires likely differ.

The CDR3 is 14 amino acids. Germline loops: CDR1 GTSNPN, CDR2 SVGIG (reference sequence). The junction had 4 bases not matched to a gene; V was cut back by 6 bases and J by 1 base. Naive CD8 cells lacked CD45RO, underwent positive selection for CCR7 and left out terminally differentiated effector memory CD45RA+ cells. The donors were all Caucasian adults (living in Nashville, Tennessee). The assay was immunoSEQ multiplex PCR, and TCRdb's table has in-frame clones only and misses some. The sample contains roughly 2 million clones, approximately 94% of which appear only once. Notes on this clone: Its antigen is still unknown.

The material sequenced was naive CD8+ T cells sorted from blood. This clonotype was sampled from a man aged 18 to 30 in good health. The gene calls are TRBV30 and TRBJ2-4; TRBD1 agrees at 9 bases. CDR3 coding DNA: TGTGCCTGCCTGACAGGGGGGGCCAAAAACATTCAGTACTTC. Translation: CACLTGGAKNIQYF.